This TCR beta chain was documented in a study of CXCR3-negative and CXCR3-positive naive CD8 T cells. The CDR3 consists of 15 residues. The germline V gene encodes CDR1 MNHEY and CDR2 SVGAGI. Through 5' RACE with UMI labels, the TRB cDNA libraries were prepared. TCRdb reanalyzed the 5' RACE reads and collapses them to one entry per CDR3 protein, without DNA. The table for this sample gives around 81,000 distinct CDR3 sequences. The V and J genes are TRBV6-5 and TRBJ2-2; TCRdb calls TRBD1, which cannot be checked without DNA. Sequenced: naive CXCR3- CD8+ T cells from blood. As for subset: CD45RO-CCR7+CD27+CD95- naive CD8+ T cells lacking CXCR3 (TNR3-). The TCR originated in a human donor in good health. Some clones in this sample may be carry-over from other donors' samples. The CDR3 is CASNPGHTNTGELFF.